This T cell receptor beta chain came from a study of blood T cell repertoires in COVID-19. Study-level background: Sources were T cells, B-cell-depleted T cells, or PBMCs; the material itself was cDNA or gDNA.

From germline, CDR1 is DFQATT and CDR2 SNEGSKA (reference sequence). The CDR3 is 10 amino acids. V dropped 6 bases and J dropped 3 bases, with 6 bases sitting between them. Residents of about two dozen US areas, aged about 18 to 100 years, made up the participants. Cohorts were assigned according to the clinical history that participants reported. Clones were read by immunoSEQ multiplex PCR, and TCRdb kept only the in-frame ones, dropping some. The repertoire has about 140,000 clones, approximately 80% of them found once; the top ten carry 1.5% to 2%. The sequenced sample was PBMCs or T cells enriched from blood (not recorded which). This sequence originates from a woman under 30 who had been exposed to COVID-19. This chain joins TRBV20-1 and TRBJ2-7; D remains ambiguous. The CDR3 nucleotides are TGCAGTGCGAAACACTACGAGCAGTACTTC. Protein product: CSAKHYEQYF.